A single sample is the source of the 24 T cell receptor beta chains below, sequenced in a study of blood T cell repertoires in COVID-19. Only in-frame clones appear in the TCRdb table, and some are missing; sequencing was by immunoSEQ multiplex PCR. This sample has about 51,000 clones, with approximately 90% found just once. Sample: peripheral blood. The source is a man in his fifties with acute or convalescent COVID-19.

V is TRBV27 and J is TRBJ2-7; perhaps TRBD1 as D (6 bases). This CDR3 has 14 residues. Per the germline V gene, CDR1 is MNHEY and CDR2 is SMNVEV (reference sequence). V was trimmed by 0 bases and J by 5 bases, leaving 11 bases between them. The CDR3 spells CASSLSPGQNEQYF. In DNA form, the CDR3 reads TGTGCCAGCAGTTTATCACCCGGACAGAACGAGCAGTACTTC.

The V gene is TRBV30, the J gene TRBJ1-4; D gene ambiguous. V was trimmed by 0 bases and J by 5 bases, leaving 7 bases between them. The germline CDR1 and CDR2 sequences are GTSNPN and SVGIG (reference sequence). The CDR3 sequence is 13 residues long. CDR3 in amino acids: CAWSVGDNEKLFF. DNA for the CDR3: TGTGCCTGGAGTGTAGGAGACAATGAAAAACTGTTTTTT.

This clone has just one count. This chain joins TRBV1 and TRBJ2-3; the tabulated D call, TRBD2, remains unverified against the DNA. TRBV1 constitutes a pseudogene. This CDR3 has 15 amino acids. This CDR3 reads CTSSQGLADTDTQYF. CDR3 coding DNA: TGCACCAGCAGCCAAGGACTAGCGGACACAGATACGCAGTATTTT.

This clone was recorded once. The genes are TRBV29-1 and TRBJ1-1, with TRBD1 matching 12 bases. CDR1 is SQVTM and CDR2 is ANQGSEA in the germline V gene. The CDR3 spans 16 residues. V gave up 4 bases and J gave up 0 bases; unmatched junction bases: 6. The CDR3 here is CSVVPGQGAMNTEAFF. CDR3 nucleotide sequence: TGCAGCGTTGTCCCGGGACAGGGGGCCATGAACACTGAAGCTTTCTTT.

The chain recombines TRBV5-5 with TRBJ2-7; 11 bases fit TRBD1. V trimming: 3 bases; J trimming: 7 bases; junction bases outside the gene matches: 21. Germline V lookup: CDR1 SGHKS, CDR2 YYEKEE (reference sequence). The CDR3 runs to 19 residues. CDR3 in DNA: TGTGCCAGCAGCTCCCGAGGACAGGGGGCAGAATTCCTCCCTCGGGAGCAGTACTTC. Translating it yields CASSSRGQGAEFLPREQYF.

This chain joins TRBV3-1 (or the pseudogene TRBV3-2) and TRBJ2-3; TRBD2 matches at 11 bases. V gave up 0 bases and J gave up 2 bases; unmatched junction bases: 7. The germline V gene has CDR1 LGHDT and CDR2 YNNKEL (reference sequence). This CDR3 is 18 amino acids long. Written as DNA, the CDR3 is TGTGCCAGCAGCCAAGAACCGGGACTAGCGGACCTCACAGATACGCAGTATTTT. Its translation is CASSQEPGLADLTDTQYF.

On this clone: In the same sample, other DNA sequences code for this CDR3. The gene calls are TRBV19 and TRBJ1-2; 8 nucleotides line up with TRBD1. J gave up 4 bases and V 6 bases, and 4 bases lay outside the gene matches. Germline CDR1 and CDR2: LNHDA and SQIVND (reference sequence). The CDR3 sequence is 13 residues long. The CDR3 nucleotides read TGTGCCAGTAGCCCAGGGGGCAGCTATGGCTACACCTTC. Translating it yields CASSPGGSYGYTF.

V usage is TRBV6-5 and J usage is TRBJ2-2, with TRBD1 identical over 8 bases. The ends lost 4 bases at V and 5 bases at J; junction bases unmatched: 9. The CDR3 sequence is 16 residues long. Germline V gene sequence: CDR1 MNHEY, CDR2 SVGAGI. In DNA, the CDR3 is TGTGCCAGCAGTTTTAGGACAGGGTCGAGTACCGGGGAGCTGTTTTTT. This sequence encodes CASSFRTGSSTGELFF.

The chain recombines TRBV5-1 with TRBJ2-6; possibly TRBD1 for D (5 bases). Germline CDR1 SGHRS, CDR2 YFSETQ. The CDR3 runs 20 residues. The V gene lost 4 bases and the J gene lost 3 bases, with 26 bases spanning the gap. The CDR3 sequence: CASSPAGLDTAFRGANVLTF. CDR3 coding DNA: TGCGCCAGCAGCCCTGCTGGGCTGGACACCGCCTTCCGTGGGGCCAACGTCCTGACTTTC.

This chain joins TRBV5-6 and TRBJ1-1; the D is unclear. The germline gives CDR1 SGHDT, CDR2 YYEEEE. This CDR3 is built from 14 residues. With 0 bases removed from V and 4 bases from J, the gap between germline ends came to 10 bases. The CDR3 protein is CASSLVSSVTEAFF. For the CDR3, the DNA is TGTGCCAGCAGCTTGGTATCCTCAGTCACTGAAGCTTTCTTT.

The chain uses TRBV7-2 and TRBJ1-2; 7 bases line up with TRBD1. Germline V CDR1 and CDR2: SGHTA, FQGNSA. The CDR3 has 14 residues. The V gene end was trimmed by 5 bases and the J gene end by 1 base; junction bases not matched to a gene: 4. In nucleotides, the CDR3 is TGTGCCAGCAGCCGGGACAGCCTTAACTATGGCTACACCTTC. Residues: CASSRDSLNYGYTF.

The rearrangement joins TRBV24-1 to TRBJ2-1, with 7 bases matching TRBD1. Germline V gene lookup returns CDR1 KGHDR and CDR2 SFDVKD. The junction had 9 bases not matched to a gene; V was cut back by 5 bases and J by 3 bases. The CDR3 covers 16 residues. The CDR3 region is CATSGFTAGGYNEQFF. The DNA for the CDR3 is TGTGCCACCAGTGGATTCACGGCAGGGGGCTACAATGAGCAGTTCTTC.

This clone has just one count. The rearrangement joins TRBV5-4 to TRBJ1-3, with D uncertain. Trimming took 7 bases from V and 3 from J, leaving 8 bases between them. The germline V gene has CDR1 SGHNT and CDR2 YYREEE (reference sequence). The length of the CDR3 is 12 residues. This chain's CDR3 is CASYGGGNTIYF. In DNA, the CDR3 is TGTGCCAGCTACGGAGGTGGAAACACCATATATTTT.

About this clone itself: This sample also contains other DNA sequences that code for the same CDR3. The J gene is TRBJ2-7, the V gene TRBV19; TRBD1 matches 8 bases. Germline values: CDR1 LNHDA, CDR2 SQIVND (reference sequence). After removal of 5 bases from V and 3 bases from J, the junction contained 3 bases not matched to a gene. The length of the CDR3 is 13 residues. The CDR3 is CASSPTGGYEQYF. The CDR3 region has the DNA TGTGCCAGTAGTCCAACAGGGGGCTACGAGCAGTACTTC.

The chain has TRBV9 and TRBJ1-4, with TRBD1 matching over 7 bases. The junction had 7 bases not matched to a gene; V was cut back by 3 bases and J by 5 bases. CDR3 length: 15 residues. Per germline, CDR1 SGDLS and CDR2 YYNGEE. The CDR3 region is CASSASGTANEKLFF. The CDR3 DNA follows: TGTGCCAGCAGCGCGTCCGGGACAGCGAATGAAAAACTGTTTTTT.

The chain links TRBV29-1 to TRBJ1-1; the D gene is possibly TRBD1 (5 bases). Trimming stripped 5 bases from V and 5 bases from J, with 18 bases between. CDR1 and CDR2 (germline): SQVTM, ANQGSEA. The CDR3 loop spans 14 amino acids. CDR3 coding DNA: TGCAGCGTTTCCATGGCCAGCCAGGGAACTGAAGCTTTCTTT. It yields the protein CSVSMASQGTEAFF.

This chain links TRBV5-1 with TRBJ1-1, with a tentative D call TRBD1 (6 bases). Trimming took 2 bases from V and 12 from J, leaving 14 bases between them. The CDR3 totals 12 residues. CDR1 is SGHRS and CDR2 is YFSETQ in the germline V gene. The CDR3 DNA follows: TGCGCCAGCAGCTTAACAGGGAACATGCCTTTCTTT. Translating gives CASSLTGNMPFF.

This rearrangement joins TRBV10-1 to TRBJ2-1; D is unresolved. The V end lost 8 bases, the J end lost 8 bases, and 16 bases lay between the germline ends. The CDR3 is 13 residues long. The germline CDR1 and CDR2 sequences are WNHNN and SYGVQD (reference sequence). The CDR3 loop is CASSGSYLDEQFF. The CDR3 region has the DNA TGCGCCAGCTCCGGGTCCTACCTGGATGAGCAGTTCTTC.

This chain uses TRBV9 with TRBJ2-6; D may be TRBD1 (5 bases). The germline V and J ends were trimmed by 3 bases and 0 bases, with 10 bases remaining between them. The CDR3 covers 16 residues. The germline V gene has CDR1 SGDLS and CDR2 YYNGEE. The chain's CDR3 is CASSARQNSGANVLTF. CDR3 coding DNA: TGTGCCAGCAGCGCTCGACAGAACTCTGGGGCCAACGTCCTGACTTTC.

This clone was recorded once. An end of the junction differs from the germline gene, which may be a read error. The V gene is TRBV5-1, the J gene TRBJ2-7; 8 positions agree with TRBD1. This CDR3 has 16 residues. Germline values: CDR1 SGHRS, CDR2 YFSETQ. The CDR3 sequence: CASSPPAGTGSHEQYF. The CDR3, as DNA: TGCGCCAGCAGCCCACCAGCCGGGACAGGCTCCCACGAGCAGTACTTC.

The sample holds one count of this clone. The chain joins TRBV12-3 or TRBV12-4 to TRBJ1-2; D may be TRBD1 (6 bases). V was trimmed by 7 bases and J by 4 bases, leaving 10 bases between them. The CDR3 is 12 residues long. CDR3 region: CASTGVPYGYTF. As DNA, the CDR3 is TGTGCCAGCACAGGGGTCCCCTATGGCTACACCTTC.

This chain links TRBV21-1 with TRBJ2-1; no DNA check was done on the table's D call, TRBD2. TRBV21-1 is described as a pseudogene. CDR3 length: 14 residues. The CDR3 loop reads CASRPLAGGNEQFF. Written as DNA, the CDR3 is TGTGCCAGCAGACCTTTAGCGGGGGGCAATGAGCAGTTCTTC.

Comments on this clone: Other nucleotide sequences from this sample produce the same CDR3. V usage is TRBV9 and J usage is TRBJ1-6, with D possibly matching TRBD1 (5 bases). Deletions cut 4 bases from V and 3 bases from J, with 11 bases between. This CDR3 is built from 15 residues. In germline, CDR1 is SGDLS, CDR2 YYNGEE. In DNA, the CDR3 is TGTGCCAGCAGCTCGGGGGACGGCTATAATTCACCCCTCCACTTT. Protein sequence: CASSSGDGYNSPLHF.

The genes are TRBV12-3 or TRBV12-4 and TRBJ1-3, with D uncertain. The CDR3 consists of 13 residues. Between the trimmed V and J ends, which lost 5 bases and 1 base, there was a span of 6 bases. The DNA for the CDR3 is TGTGCCAGCAGTACGCGGTCTGGAAACACCATATATTTT. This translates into CASSTRSGNTIYF.